The 18 T cell receptor beta chains below all came from one sample that was sequenced in a study of T-cell reconstitution after alpha-beta-depleted transplantation in children. Preparation of the TCRbeta library involved a method that used unique molecular identifiers. TCRdb re-called the PCR reads with MiXCR, one entry per CDR3 protein. The top ten clones hold approximately 6% of a sample with some 180,000 distinct CDR3 sequences, 5.5% to 7% of them seen once. The sequenced sample was PBMCs, obtained before TCRalphabeta/CD19-depleted stem cell transplant. Source of these receptors: a boy aged 2 to 10 with acute lymphoblastic leukemia, due to receive a stem cell transplant.

The sample holds many counts of this clonotype. CDR3 sequence reads: CASSYASTGFGYTF. The CDR3 nucleotides read TGTGCCAGCAGTTATGCTTCTACAGGGTTTGGCTACACCTTC. The chain is built from TRBV6-5 and TRBJ1-2, with a weak D call TRBD1 (6 bases). Trimming took 3 bases from V and 7 from J, leaving 15 bases between them. Germline loops: CDR1 MNHEY, CDR2 SVGAGI. The CDR3 covers 14 residues.

This clonotype was observed many times. This chain connects TRBV9 to TRBJ2-5; D is unresolved. The CDR3 spans 13 residues. The V end was cut by 0 bases, the J end by 2 bases, with 5 bases between. In germline, CDR1 is SGDLS, CDR2 YYNGEE. The CDR3, as DNA: TGTGCCAGCAGCGTAGCGGAGCAAGAGACCCAGTACTTC. It yields the protein CASSVAEQETQYF.

The chain joins TRBV4-2 to TRBJ2-3; 11 nucleotides match TRBD2. Per the germline V gene, CDR1 is LGHNA and CDR2 is YNFKEQ. Trimming cost V 5 bases and J 1 base; bases outside gene matches: 5. This CDR3 spans 16 amino acids. The CDR3 here is CASSTKLAGGTDTQYF. The CDR3 nucleotides read TGTGCCAGCAGCACAAAACTAGCGGGAGGCACAGATACGCAGTATTTT.

This clonotype has a count of ten or more. V gene TRBV6-1 combines with J gene TRBJ1-1; TRBD1 might be the D (6 bases). Germline V lookup: CDR1 MNHNS, CDR2 SASEGT. Trimming shortened V by 4 bases and J by 0 bases, and 15 bases separated the two germline ends. The CDR3 totals 16 residues. CDR3 residues: CASSGMGGQLNTEAFF. In DNA form, the CDR3 reads TGTGCCAGCAGTGGAATGGGAGGACAGCTGAACACTGAAGCTTTCTTT.

This clonotype has a handful of counts. V gene TRBV7-2 combines with J gene TRBJ2-7, with D perhaps assigned TRBD1 or TRBD2 (5 bases each). CDR3 length: 14 residues. CDR1 and CDR2 (germline): SGHTA, FQGNSA. Trimming cost V 1 base and J 3 bases, with 10 bases left between them. Here the CDR3 DNA reads TGTGCCAGCAGCTTAGGTCGGGACCGCTACGAGCAGTACTTC. Its translation: CASSLGRDRYEQYF.

This clonotype was detected many times. The rearrangement links TRBV2 to TRBJ2-1; 8 bases match TRBD2. Germline CDR1 reads SNHLY; CDR2 reads FYNNEI. The CDR3 consists of 15 residues. Losses at the gene ends were 3 bases for V and 7 bases for J; bases not matched to a gene: 8. CDR3 DNA sequence: TGTGCCAGCAGTGATTCCGGGACTAGAGGGAATGAGCAGTTCTTC. It translates to CASSDSGTRGNEQFF.

This clonotype was observed many times. This rearrangement joins TRBV20-1 to TRBJ2-3, with a tentative D call TRBD2 (6 bases). This CDR3 is 17 amino acids long. CDR1 and CDR2 (germline): DFQATT, SNEGSKA (reference sequence). The V gene lost 5 bases and the J gene lost 4 bases, with 25 bases spanning the gap. The CDR3 loop reads CSADFLRDSGGPDTQYF. For the CDR3, the DNA is TGCAGTGCTGACTTCCTCCGGGACTCGGGCGGTCCAGATACGCAGTATTTT.

In its sample, this clonotype was seen a few times. The genes are TRBV30 and TRBJ1-2; D perhaps matches TRBD1 (5 bases). This CDR3 has 13 residues. The germline V and J ends were trimmed by 2 bases and 2 bases, with 9 bases remaining between them. Germline V gene sequence: CDR1 GTSNPN, CDR2 SVGIG (reference sequence). The chain's CDR3 is CAWSFDSNYGYTF. In nucleotides, the CDR3 is TGTGCCTGGAGTTTTGACAGCAACTATGGCTACACCTTC.

Ten or more counts support this clonotype. The chain joins TRBV28 to TRBJ2-7, with a tentative D call TRBD1 (5 bases). The CDR3 length is 14 residues. The germline CDR1 and CDR2 sequences are MDHEN and SYDVKM. V dropped 3 bases and J dropped 3 bases, with 12 bases sitting between them. The CDR3 loop is CASSLRQGIYEQYF. The CDR3 bases are TGTGCCAGCAGTTTGAGGCAGGGAATCTACGAGCAGTACTTC. Drawing the rest from reference TRBV28 and TRBJ2-7, the complete variable domain is DVKVTQSSRYLVKRTGEKVFLECVQDMDHENMFWYRQDPGLGLRLIYFSYDVKMKEKGDIPEGYSVSREKKERFSLILESASTNQTSMYLCASSLRQGIYEQYFGPGTRLTVT.

This clonotype was detected once. CDR3 sequence (DNA): TGTGCCAGCAGCTTATCCGGGAAAGGGTACGAGCAGTACTTC. Encoded protein: CASSLSGKGYEQYF. This sequence joins TRBV11-2 and TRBJ2-7, with a tentative D call TRBD2 (5 bases). CDR3 length: 14 residues. V lost 2 bases to trimming and J lost 4 bases, with 12 bases between them. Germline CDR1 reads SGHAT; CDR2 reads FQNNGV.

V usage is TRBV21-1 and J usage is TRBJ1-2; TRBD1, the table's D call, lacks a check against the DNA. TRBV21-1 is labeled a pseudogene. This CDR3 comprises 14 residues. The CDR3 region has the DNA TGTGCCAGCAGCAAAGAACCCCCGAGGGTGAGCTACACCTTC. Its protein is CASSKEPPRVSYTF.

The V and J genes are TRBV7-9 and TRBJ2-5; 7 bases align to TRBD1. Trimming took 4 bases from V and 0 from J; bases not matched to a gene: 2. Per germline, CDR1 SEHNR and CDR2 FQNEAQ (reference sequence). The CDR3 is 14 amino acids. CDR3 nucleotide sequence: TGTGCCAGCAGCTCGGGACAGTACCAAGAGACCCAGTACTTC. Translation gives CASSSGQYQETQYF.

This clonotype was observed at least ten times. The chain recombines TRBV7-2 with TRBJ2-3; D is unclear. Trimming took off 5 bases at V and 0 bases at J, with 12 bases between the two ends. Germline-derived CDR1 and CDR2 are SGHTA and FQGNSA. The CDR3 loop spans 15 amino acids. CDR3 bases: TGTGCCAGCAGCCCCGGATTAGTAAGCACAGATACGCAGTATTTT. Its translation is CASSPGLVSTDTQYF.

This clonotype was counted ten times or more. The rearrangement links TRBV28 to TRBJ2-7; TRBD1 aligns across 10 bases. Germline lookup yields CDR1 MDHEN and CDR2 SYDVKM. This CDR3 has 16 amino acids. Trimming removed 5 bases from V and 2 bases from J; junction bases left unmatched: 9. The CDR3 sequence is CASSPITGQGAYEQYF. DNA of the CDR3: TGTGCCAGCAGTCCCATAACTGGACAGGGGGCCTACGAGCAGTACTTC.

The CDR3 nucleotides are TGTGCCAGCAGTTACTCCGGGACAGACTATGGCTACACCTTC. This sequence encodes CASSYSGTDYGYTF. The chain recombines TRBV6-5 with TRBJ1-2; 7 bases agree with TRBD1. This CDR3 contains 14 residues. Trimming took 0 bases from V and 3 from J; bases not matched to a gene: 1. Germline CDR1 MNHEY, CDR2 SVGAGI.

V usage is TRBV2 and J usage is TRBJ2-7, with a tentative D call TRBD1 (6 bases). The CDR3 length is 14 residues. V gave up 7 bases and J gave up 4 bases, with 17 bases separating them. Per germline, CDR1 SNHLY and CDR2 FYNNEI. Here the CDR3 DNA reads TGTGCCAGCACCAACAACAGGGTTGAGTACGAGCAGTACTTC. Translation: CASTNNRVEYEQYF.

The V gene is TRBV28, the J gene TRBJ2-7; a possible D gene is TRBD1 (7 bases). CDR3 length equals 15 residues. V gave up 6 bases and J gave up 5 bases, with 20 bases separating them. Germline-derived CDR1 and CDR2 are MDHEN and SYDVKM. The CDR3 region has the DNA TGTGCCAGCAGCTCCCCCGGGCAGGGGGGCCACGAGCAGTACTTC. It translates to CASSSPGQGGHEQYF.

In this sample, this clonotype turned up a few times. The chain is built from TRBV11-2 and TRBJ2-7; 10 nucleotides line up with TRBD1. Germline assignment: CDR1 SGHAT and CDR2 FQNNGV. After removal of 5 bases from V and 2 bases from J, the junction contained 9 bases not matched to a gene. The CDR3 covers 16 residues. The CDR3 loop reads CASSLDRGTATYEQYF. DNA for the CDR3: TGTGCCAGCAGCCTGGACAGGGGGACGGCCACCTACGAGCAGTACTTC. The variable domain in full, with the rest retrieved from reference TRBV11-2 and TRBJ2-7, is EAGVAQSPRYKIIEKRQSVAFWCNPISGHATLYWYQQILGQGPKLLIQFQNNGVVDDSQLPKDRFSAERLKGVDSTLKIQPAKLEDSAVYLCASSLDRGTATYEQYFGPGTRLTVT.